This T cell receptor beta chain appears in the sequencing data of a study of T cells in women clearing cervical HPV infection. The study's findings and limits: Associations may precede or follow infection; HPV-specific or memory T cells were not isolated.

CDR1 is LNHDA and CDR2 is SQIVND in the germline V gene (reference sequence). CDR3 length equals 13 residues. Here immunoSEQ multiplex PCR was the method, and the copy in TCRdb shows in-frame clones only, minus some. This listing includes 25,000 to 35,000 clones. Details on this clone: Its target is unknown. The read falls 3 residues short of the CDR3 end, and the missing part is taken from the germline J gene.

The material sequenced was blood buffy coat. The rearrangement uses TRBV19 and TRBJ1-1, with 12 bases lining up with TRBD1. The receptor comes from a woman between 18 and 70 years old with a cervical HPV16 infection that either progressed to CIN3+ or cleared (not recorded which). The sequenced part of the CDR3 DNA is TGTGCCAGTGCCCTCGGGACAGGGGGCGAA. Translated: CASALGTGGE. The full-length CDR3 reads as CASALGTGGEAFF.